The present T cell receptor (beta chain) was sequenced within a study of blood T cell repertoires in COVID-19. In the study's own analysis: How many nucleated cells were present was estimated from reference gene primer amplification. Profiling relied on immunoSEQ multiplex PCR, and the TCRdb table lists in-frame clones only, not all of them. Clone size and the V and J calls come from that table; the DNA yielded D and trimming. Here the sample spans fewer than 450,000 clones, around 89% being singletons. It was during active infection that Seattle patients were enrolled and then longitudinally followed. V shed 2 bases, J shed 4 bases, and the junction held 11 bases outside the gene matches. CDR1 is LGHDT, CDR2 YNNKEL, per germline (reference sequence). The CDR3 runs 17 residues.

The sequence was collected from a woman aged 45-59 years with COVID-19, enrolled during active disease. The V call is TRBV3-1 (or the pseudogene TRBV3-2), the J call TRBJ1-2; 9 bases line up with TRBD1. Sequences were obtained from peripheral blood. CDR3 nucleotides: TGTGCCAGCAGCCAAAAAGCCGCGGGACAGGGCCTCTATGGCTACACCTTC. Its protein is CASSQKAAGQGLYGYTF.